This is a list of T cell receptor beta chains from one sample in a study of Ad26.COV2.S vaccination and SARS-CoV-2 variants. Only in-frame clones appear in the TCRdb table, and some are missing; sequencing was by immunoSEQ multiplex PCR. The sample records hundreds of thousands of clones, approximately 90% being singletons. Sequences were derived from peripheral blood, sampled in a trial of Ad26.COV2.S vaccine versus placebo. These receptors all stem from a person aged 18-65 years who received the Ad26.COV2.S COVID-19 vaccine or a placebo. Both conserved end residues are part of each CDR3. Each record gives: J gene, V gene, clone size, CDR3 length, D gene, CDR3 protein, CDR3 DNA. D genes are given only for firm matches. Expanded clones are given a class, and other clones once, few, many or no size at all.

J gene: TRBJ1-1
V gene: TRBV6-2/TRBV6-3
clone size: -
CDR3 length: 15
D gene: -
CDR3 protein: CASSHRIQGNTEAFF
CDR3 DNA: TGTGCCAGCAGTCACAGGATCCAGGGAAACACTGAAGCTTTCTTT

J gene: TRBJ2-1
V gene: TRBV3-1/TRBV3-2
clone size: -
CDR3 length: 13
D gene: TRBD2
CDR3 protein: CASSRGTKDEQFF
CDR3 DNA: TGTGCCAGCAGCCGGGGGACTAAAGACGAGCAGTTCTTC

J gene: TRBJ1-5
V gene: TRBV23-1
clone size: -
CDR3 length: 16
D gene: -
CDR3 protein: CASSQSVKGENQPQHF
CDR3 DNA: TGCGCCAGCAGTCAATCCGTCAAGGGAGAAAATCAGCCCCAGCATTTT

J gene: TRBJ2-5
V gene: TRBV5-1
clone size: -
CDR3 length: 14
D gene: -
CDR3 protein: CASSPGSSQETQYF
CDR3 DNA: TGCGCCAGCAGCCCGGGGTCGTCCCAAGAGACCCAGTACTTC

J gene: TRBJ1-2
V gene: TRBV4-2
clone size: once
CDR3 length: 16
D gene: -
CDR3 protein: CASSQDPRERPYGYTF
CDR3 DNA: TGTGCCAGCAGCCAAGATCCCAGGGAGCGTCCTTATGGCTACACCTTC

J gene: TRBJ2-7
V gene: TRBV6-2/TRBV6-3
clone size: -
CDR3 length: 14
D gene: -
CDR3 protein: CASSSTIPPYEQYF
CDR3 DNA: TGTGCCAGCAGCTCGACAATCCCCCCCTACGAGCAGTACTTC

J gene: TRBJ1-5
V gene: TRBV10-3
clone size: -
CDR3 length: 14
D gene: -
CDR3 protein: CAIKSSGLNQPQHF
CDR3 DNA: TGTGCCATCAAGTCCTCCGGGCTCAATCAGCCCCAGCATTTT

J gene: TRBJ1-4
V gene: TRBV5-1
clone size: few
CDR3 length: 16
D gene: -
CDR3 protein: CASSTNGGGNNEKLFF
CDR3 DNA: TGCGCCAGCAGCACAAACGGTGGGGGAAATAATGAAAAACTGTTTTTT

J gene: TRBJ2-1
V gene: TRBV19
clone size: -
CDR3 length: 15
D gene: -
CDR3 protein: CASSKVGRPFNEQFF
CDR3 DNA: TGTGCCAGTAGTAAAGTGGGGCGTCCGTTCAATGAGCAGTTCTTC

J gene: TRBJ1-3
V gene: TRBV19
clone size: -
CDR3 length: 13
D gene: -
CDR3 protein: CASATTLGNTIYF
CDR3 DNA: TGTGCCAGTGCGACCACTCTTGGAAACACCATATATTTT

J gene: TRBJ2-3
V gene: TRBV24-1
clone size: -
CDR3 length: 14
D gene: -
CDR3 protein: CATSDDPYSDTQYF
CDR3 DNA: TGTGCCACCAGTGATGACCCTTATTCAGATACGCAGTATTTT

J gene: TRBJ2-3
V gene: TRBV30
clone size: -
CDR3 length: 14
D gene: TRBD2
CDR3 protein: CAWSVIAGADTQYF
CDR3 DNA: TGTGCCTGGAGTGTAATAGCGGGAGCCGATACGCAGTATTTT

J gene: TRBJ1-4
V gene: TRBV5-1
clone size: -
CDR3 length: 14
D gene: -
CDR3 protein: CASSPTGGNEKLFF
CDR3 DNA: TGCGCCAGCAGCCCGACAGGTGGGAATGAAAAACTGTTTTTT

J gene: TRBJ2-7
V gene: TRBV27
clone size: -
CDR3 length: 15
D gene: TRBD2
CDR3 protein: CASSLSAGGPYEQYF
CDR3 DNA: TGTGCCAGCAGTTTATCGGCGGGGGGTCCCTACGAGCAGTACTTC

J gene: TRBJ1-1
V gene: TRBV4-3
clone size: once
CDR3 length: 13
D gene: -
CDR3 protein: CASSQRSGTEAFF
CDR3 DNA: TGCGCCAGCAGCCAAAGGTCAGGGACTGAAGCTTTCTTT

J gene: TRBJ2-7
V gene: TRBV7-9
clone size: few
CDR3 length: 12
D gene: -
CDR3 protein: CASSLGPNEQYF
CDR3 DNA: TGTGCCAGCAGCTTAGGTCCGAACGAGCAGTACTTC

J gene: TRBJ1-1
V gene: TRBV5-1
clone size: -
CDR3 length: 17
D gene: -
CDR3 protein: CASSLAGPGHMNTEAFF
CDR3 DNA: TGCGCCAGCAGCTTGGCGGGACCGGGACACATGAACACTGAAGCTTTCTTT

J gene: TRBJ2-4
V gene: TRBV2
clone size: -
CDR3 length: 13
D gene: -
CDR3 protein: CASSDGPKNIQYF
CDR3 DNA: TGTGCCAGCAGTGACGGTCCCAAAAACATTCAGTACTTC

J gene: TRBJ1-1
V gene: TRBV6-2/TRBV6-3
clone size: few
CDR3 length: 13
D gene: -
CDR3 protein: CASSRGEETEAFF
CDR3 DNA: TGTGCCAGCAGCCGAGGGGAGGAAACTGAAGCTTTCTTT

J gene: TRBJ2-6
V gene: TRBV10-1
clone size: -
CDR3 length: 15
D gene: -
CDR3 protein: CASQEPTSGANVLTF
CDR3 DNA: TGCGCCAGTCAGGAGCCCACCTCCGGGGCCAACGTCCTGACTTTC

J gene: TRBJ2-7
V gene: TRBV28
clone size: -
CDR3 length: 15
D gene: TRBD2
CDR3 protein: CASTRRAGASYEQYF
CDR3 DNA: TGTGCCAGCACTCGCCGAGCGGGAGCGTCCTACGAGCAGTACTTC

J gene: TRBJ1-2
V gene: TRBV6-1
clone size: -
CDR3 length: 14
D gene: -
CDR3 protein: CASSEARGAGGYTF
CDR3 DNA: TGTGCCAGCAGTGAAGCCAGGGGCGCGGGTGGCTACACCTTC

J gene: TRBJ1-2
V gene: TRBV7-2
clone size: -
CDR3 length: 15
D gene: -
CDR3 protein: CASSLPGRLNYGYTF
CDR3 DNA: TGTGCCAGCAGCTTACCAGGCCGACTTAACTATGGCTACACCTTC

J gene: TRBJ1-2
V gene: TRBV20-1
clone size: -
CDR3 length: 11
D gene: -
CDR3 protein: CSTPQDHGYTF
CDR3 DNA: TGCAGTACACCCCAAGATCATGGCTACACCTTC

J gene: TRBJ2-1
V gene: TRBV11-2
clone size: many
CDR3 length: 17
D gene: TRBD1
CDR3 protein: CASSLDATGKFYNEQFF
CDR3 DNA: TGTGCCAGCAGCTTAGATGCGACAGGGAAGTTTTACAATGAGCAGTTCTTC

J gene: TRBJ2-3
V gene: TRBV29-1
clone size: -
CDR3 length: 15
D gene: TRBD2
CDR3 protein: CSVDGLAGYTDTQYF
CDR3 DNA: TGCAGCGTCGATGGACTAGCGGGATATACAGATACGCAGTATTTT

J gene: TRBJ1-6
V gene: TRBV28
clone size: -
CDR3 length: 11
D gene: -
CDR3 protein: CASSLQSPLHF
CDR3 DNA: TGTGCCAGCAGTTTACAGTCACCCCTCCACTTT

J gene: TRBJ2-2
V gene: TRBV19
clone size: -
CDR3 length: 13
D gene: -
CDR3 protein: CASRRVNTGELFF
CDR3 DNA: TGTGCCAGCAGACGGGTAAACACCGGGGAGCTGTTTTTT

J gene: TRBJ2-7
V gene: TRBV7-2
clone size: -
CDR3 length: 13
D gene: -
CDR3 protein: CASRDQYPYEQYF
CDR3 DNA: TGTGCCAGCAGGGATCAATACCCCTACGAGCAGTACTTC

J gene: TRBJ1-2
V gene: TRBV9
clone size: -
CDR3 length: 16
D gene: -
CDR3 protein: CASSVEGRSSPSGYTF
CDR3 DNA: TGTGCCAGCAGCGTAGAAGGACGGTCCTCTCCATCGGGCTACACCTTC

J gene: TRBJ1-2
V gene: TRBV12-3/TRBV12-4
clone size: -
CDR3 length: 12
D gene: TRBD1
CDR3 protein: CASSLQGAGYTF
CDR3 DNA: TGTGCCAGCAGTTTACAGGGGGCTGGCTACACCTTC

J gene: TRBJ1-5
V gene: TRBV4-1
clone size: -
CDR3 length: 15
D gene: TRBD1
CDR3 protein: CASSQEGQGHQPQHF
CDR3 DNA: TGCGCCAGCAGCCAAGAAGGACAGGGCCATCAGCCCCAGCATTTT

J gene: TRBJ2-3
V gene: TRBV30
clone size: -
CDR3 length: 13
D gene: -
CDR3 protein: CARGFPSTDTQYF
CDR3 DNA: TGTGCCCGGGGGTTCCCTAGCACAGATACGCAGTATTTT